This T cell receptor beta chain was sequenced for a study of blood T cell repertoires in COVID-19. At the level of the study: Specimens from acute and convalescent COVID-19 originated in the United States, Italy and Spain.

Sequenced by immunoSEQ multiplex PCR; TCRdb stores in-frame clones only, minus some. The sample has roughly 230,000 clones, about 90% seen once. J lost 2 bases, V lost 5 bases, and 5 bases had no gene match. The length of the CDR3 is 16 residues. CDR1 is LGHNT and CDR2 is FRNRAP in the germline V gene. The V gene is TRBV12-5, the J gene TRBJ2-5, with 13 bases that match TRBD2. The origin of this receptor is a man aged 30 to 45 with COVID-19, enrolled during active disease. Sequencing was carried out using peripheral blood. The CDR3 DNA is TGTGCTAGTGGTCTAGGGACTAGCGGGACTCAAGAGACCCAGTACTTC. It translates to CASGLGTSGTQETQYF.